These 26 T cell receptor beta chains share one sample of origin, sequenced in a study of blood T cell repertoires in COVID-19. Produced via immunoSEQ multiplex PCR; TCRdb's table is partial and in-frame only. The sample has around 81,000 clones, approximately 86% seen once. The sequenced material came from peripheral blood. The receptors were gathered from an older man with acute or convalescent COVID-19.

The chain joins TRBV6-6 to TRBJ2-7; 7 bases map to TRBD1. The CDR3 extends over 15 amino acids. Per the germline V gene, CDR1 is MNHNY and CDR2 is SVGAGI (reference sequence). J was trimmed by 2 bases and V by 0 bases; bases with no gene match: 4. As DNA, the CDR3 is TGTGCCAGCAGTTACTCGTCCCAGGGGGCCTACGAGCAGTACTTC. This codes for CASSYSSQGAYEQYF.

The chain uses TRBV14 and TRBJ1-6, with 10 positions matching TRBD1. Looked up from germline, CDR1 is SGHDN and CDR2 is FVKESK. The CDR3 runs 15 residues. Losses at the gene ends were 2 bases for V and 7 bases for J; bases not matched to a gene: 2. The CDR3 loop is CASSQWTGGNSPLHF. CDR3 nucleotides: TGTGCCAGCAGCCAATGGACAGGGGGAAATTCACCCCTCCACTTT.

J is TRBJ1-6 and V is TRBV28; a possible D gene is TRBD1 (5 bases). Germline lookup yields CDR1 MDHEN and CDR2 SYDVKM. V shed 4 bases and J shed 0 bases, with 22 bases lying between them. This CDR3 region has 20 residues. CDR3 protein: CASSSGAGTHRSSYNSPLHF. CDR3 DNA sequence: TGTGCCAGCAGTTCCGGAGCCGGGACTCACCGAAGCTCCTATAATTCACCCCTCCACTTT.

J is TRBJ2-7 and V is TRBV30, with D hard to call. Trimming pared 7 bases from V and 6 bases from J, leaving 13 bases between. This CDR3 has 11 residues. Germline CDR1 and CDR2: GTSNPN and SVGIG (reference sequence). The chain's CDR3 is CASTRHSEQYF. Written as DNA, the CDR3 is TGTGCCTCCACCCGACACTCCGAGCAGTACTTC.

V is TRBV19 and J is TRBJ1-5, with 11 positions matching TRBD1. This CDR3 comprises 17 residues. Germline V gives CDR1 LNHDA, CDR2 SQIVND (reference sequence). Losses at the gene ends were 8 bases for V and 6 bases for J; bases not matched to a gene: 15. In DNA form, the CDR3 reads TGTGCCAGTCGCACAACCGGGACAGGGGGGTACAGTCAGCCCCAGCATTTT. The encoded protein is CASRTTGTGGYSQPQHF.

The V and J genes are TRBV4-3 and TRBJ2-2; a possible D gene is TRBD2 (6 bases). The V end lost 4 bases, the J end lost 4 bases, and 13 bases lay between the germline ends. This CDR3 has 15 residues. The germline gives CDR1 LGHNA, CDR2 YSLEER. The DNA for the CDR3 is TGCGCCAGCAGCCCGGACCTACTAGCCACCGGGGAGCTGTTTTTT. Residues: CASSPDLLATGELFF.

The genes are TRBV19 and TRBJ2-3, with a weak D call TRBD2 (7 bases). Germline loops: CDR1 LNHDA, CDR2 SQIVND (reference sequence). V shed 6 bases and J shed 0 bases, with 19 bases lying between them. This CDR3 is built from 17 residues. The CDR3 spells CASRETGGHSSTDTQYF. DNA for the CDR3: TGTGCCAGTAGGGAGACGGGGGGCCACTCTAGCACAGATACGCAGTATTTT.

The V call is TRBV10-3, the J call TRBJ2-7, with D perhaps TRBD1 (5 bases). The CDR3 loop spans 12 amino acids. Germline CDR1 ENHRY, CDR2 SYGVKD. V lost 4 bases, J lost 6 bases, and 10 bases lay in between. CDR3 sequence: CAISGTFREQYF. The DNA for the CDR3 is TGTGCCATCAGTGGGACATTTCGCGAGCAGTACTTC.

The V call is TRBV7-9, the J call TRBJ1-6; D perhaps matches TRBD1 (6 bases). Per germline, CDR1 SEHNR and CDR2 FQNEAQ (reference sequence). The CDR3 contains 16 residues. With 4 bases removed from V and 7 bases from J, the gap between germline ends came to 17 bases. The CDR3 DNA reads TGTGCCAGCAGCTCGTCACAGGGTTTAATGAATTCACCCCTCCACTTT. Amino acids: CASSSSQGLMNSPLHF.

The rearrangement joins TRBV28 to TRBJ1-5, with 8 nucleotides matching TRBD1. CDR3 length: 16 residues. J lost 6 bases, V lost 7 bases, and 14 bases had no gene match. Germline CDR1 and CDR2: MDHEN and SYDVKM. The CDR3 loop is CASTGVGQGAFQPQHF. The DNA for the CDR3 is TGTGCCAGCACCGGAGTGGGGCAGGGGGCCTTTCAGCCCCAGCATTTT.

This chain links TRBV4-3 with TRBJ1-6, with a weak D call TRBD1 (6 bases). The germline CDR1 and CDR2 sequences are LGHNA and YSLEER. The CDR3 covers 16 residues. V lost 0 bases to trimming and J lost 4 bases, with 10 bases between them. CDR3 region: CASSQDFGQYNSPLHF. The CDR3 DNA reads as TGCGCCAGCAGCCAAGATTTCGGACAGTATAATTCACCCCTCCACTTT.

The gene calls are TRBV25-1 and TRBJ1-1; a weak D match, TRBD1 (6 bases). The CDR3 sequence is 15 residues long. Per the germline V gene, CDR1 is MGHDK and CDR2 is SYGVNS. V was pared by 3 bases and J by 0 bases, with 11 bases between. DNA for the CDR3: TGTGCCAGCAGTGACACAGGGTTCATGAACACTGAAGCTTTCTTT. This gives the protein CASSDTGFMNTEAFF.

This clone appeared a single time. This rearrangement joins TRBV6-4 to TRBJ2-3, with TRBD2 as a possible D gene (6 bases). This CDR3 region has 15 residues. V was cut by 7 bases and J by 1 base, with 15 bases left in between. Germline-derived CDR1 and CDR2 are MRHNA and SNTAGT. The CDR3: CASKAGRGGTDTQYF. In DNA form, the CDR3 reads TGTGCCAGCAAGGCCGGGCGGGGAGGCACAGATACGCAGTATTTT.

This chain joins TRBV6-5 and TRBJ2-5; D may be TRBD2 (6 bases). Germline-derived CDR1 and CDR2 are MNHEY and SVGAGI. Trimming left V 5 bases short and J 1 base short, with 8 bases between. The CDR3 length is 13 residues. CDR3 in DNA: TGTGCCAGCAGTCGGGGGACCCAAGAGACCCAGTACTTC. The encoded protein is CASSRGTQETQYF.

This rearrangement joins TRBV4-3 to TRBJ2-7, with D unclear. The germline gives CDR1 LGHNA, CDR2 YSLEER. Trimming left V 0 bases short and J 3 bases short, with 12 bases between. This CDR3 region has 15 residues. CDR3: CASSQDPGSSYEQYF. The CDR3 region has the DNA TGCGCCAGCAGCCAAGATCCAGGTTCAAGCTACGAGCAGTACTTC.

This chain connects TRBV11-2 to TRBJ1-1; TRBD1 matches at 10 bases. V lost 6 bases to trimming and J lost 4 bases; unmatched junction nucleotides: 11. CDR1 SGHAT and CDR2 FQNNGV come from the germline V gene. CDR3 length equals 16 residues. CDR3 region: CASSFGQGDRGTEAFF. The DNA for the CDR3 is TGTGCCAGCAGTTTTGGACAGGGGGACAGGGGCACTGAAGCTTTCTTT.

This chain uses TRBV27 with TRBJ1-1; D unclear. Between the trimmed V and J ends, which lost 0 bases and 3 bases, there was a span of 8 bases. Germline CDR1 MNHEY, CDR2 SMNVEV (reference sequence). The CDR3 extends over 14 amino acids. Here the CDR3 DNA reads TGTGCCAGCAGTTTATCGGGCCCTTACACTGAAGCTTTCTTT. It is translated as CASSLSGPYTEAFF.

The chain has TRBV19 and TRBJ2-3; no definite D call. Trimming took off 7 bases at V and 2 bases at J, with 7 bases between the two ends. The germline V gene has CDR1 LNHDA and CDR2 SQIVND (reference sequence). This CDR3 has 12 residues. In DNA form, the CDR3 reads TGTGCCAGTACAGGTTCCACAGATACGCAGTATTTT. It translates to CASTGSTDTQYF.

CDR3 in DNA: TGTGCCAGCAGACCTAGCGGGAGCTACAATGAGCAGTTCTTC. Translating gives CASRPSGSYNEQFF. V usage is TRBV7-9 and J usage is TRBJ2-1; 10 nucleotides agree with TRBD2. This CDR3 is 14 amino acids long. CDR1 and CDR2 from the germline V gene are SEHNR and FQNEAQ (reference sequence). V was clipped by 6 bases and J by 3 bases; unmatched bases: 2.

The V call is TRBV10-3, the J call TRBJ1-5, with 8 bases aligning to TRBD1. Losses at the gene ends were 10 bases for V and 3 bases for J; bases not matched to a gene: 8. This CDR3 spans 14 amino acids. Looked up from germline, CDR1 is ENHRY and CDR2 is SYGVKD. CDR3 sequence: CATEDRDVNQPQHF. CDR3 coding DNA: TGTGCCACCGAGGACAGGGATGTCAATCAGCCCCAGCATTTT.

For the CDR3, the DNA is TGCGCCAGCAGCCCCGGGACTGGGGGCAATCAGCCCCAGCATTTT. This encodes CASSPGTGGNQPQHF. The rearrangement uses TRBV5-1 and TRBJ1-5, with D tentatively TRBD1 (5 bases). The CDR3 covers 15 residues. The V end lost 4 bases, the J end lost 2 bases, and 13 bases lay between the germline ends. Germline lookup yields CDR1 SGHRS and CDR2 YFSETQ.

The chain joins TRBV5-8 to TRBJ2-7; D may be TRBD1 (5 bases). Per the germline V gene, CDR1 is SGHTS and CDR2 is YDEGEE. There are 14 residues in the CDR3. The V and J ends lost 3 bases and 0 bases respectively, with 10 bases between them. The CDR3 nucleotides are TGTGCCAGCAGCTCGAGACAGATCTCCTACGAGCAGTACTTC. This translates into CASSSRQISYEQYF.

This sequence joins TRBV24-1 and TRBJ2-7; TRBD1 matches 8 bases. Looked up from germline, CDR1 is KGHDR and CDR2 is SFDVKD. The CDR3 has 15 amino acids. J gave up 0 bases and V 6 bases, and 6 bases lay outside the gene matches. The CDR3 coding sequence is TGTGCCACCAGTACCACTCAGGGGGCCTCCTACGAGCAGTACTTC. It yields the protein CATSTTQGASYEQYF.

This sequence joins TRBV2 and TRBJ2-3; D may be TRBD1 (6 bases). Germline V CDR1 and CDR2: SNHLY, FYNNEI. The V and J ends lost 7 bases and 4 bases respectively, with 15 bases between them. This CDR3 has 14 amino acids. The CDR3, as DNA: TGTGCCAGCAACACAGGGCGACCCGCAGATACGCAGTATTTT. Protein sequence: CASNTGRPADTQYF.

The genes are TRBV2 and TRBJ1-4; the D is unclear. CDR3 length: 13 residues. V lost 7 bases and J lost 10, with 16 bases in between. Per germline, CDR1 SNHLY and CDR2 FYNNEI. The CDR3 nucleotides read TGTGCCAGCACCGGTGGGCCGGTAGGAAAACTGTTTTTT. This gives the protein CASTGGPVGKLFF. Full variable domain (outside the CDR3, taken from reference TRBV2 and TRBJ1-4): EPEVTQTPSHQVTQMGQEVILRCVPISNHLYFYWYRQILGQKVEFLVSFYNNEISEKSEIFDDQFSVERPDGSNFTLKIRSTKLEDSAMYFCASTGGPVGKLFFGSGTQLSVL.

V and J are TRBV5-4 and TRBJ2-2; 10 bases are a match to TRBD1. There are 16 residues in the CDR3. The germline CDR1 and CDR2 sequences are SGHNT and YYREEE (reference sequence). J lost 1 base, V lost 3 bases, and 3 bases had no gene match. CDR3 coding DNA: TGTGCCAGCAGCTCCGACAGGGGGCAGAACACCGGGGAGCTGTTTTTT. Translating gives CASSSDRGQNTGELFF.